These 24 T cell receptor beta chains were sequenced from one sample in a study of cytomegalovirus exposure and HLA in healthy donors listed by TCRdb under 2017. The library was generated by the immunoSEQ multiplex PCR assay. The multiplex PCR relied on a mix of 60 forward primers for TCR Vbeta segments and 13 reverse primers for TCR Jbeta segments. The immuneACCESS repertoire file appears here via TCRdb, limited to in-frame rearrangements. These files lack a portion of the clones; in checked studies, under half of the deficit traces to unresolved V genes, and the cause of the others is not known. This sample has over 150,000 clones in its table, and roughly two thirds of those were observed once. The top ten hold approximately 2.5% of the sample. Sample: PBMCs. These receptors were obtained from a woman in her twenties or thirties in good health and CMV-seronegative.

This clone was found once. The V and J genes are TRBV6-5 and TRBJ1-1, with 10 bases matching TRBD1. The CDR3 loop spans 14 amino acids. V lost 4 bases, J lost 7 bases, and 6 bases stayed unmatched. Looked up from germline, CDR1 is MNHEY and CDR2 is SVGAGI. The CDR3 reads CASSFTGTGVEAFF. The CDR3, as DNA: TGTGCCAGCAGTTTCACCGGGACAGGGGTTGAAGCTTTCTTT.

The chain joins TRBV4-1 to TRBJ1-4; D is possibly TRBD1 (5 bases). Germline V gene lookup returns CDR1 MGHRA and CDR2 YSYEKL. The V gene lost 4 bases and the J gene lost 4 bases, with 13 bases spanning the gap. The CDR3 runs to 15 residues. For the CDR3, the DNA is TGCGCCAGCAGCCCTGACCACAGGAGTAATGAAAAACTGTTTTTT. Translating gives CASSPDHRSNEKLFF.

Only a few counts were recorded for this clone. The chain couples TRBV10-3 to TRBJ2-6, with 9 bases that match TRBD1. The CDR3 runs 16 residues. Germline V lookup: CDR1 ENHRY, CDR2 SYGVKD. The V and J ends lost 3 bases and 3 bases, in that order; junction bases with no gene match: 3. CDR3 region: CAISEQGARGANVLTF. The CDR3 nucleotides read TGTGCCATCAGTGAACAGGGGGCGCGTGGGGCCAACGTCCTGACTTTC.

The rearrangement links TRBV4-1 to TRBJ1-1; the D gene is possibly TRBD1 (5 bases). Germline V CDR1 and CDR2: MGHRA, YSYEKL. This CDR3 comprises 15 residues. Trimming took 4 bases from V and 2 from J, leaving 14 bases between them. Written as DNA, the CDR3 is TGCGCCAGCAGCCTGGCGGGGGAGGGTAACACTGAAGCTTTCTTT. Protein: CASSLAGEGNTEAFF.

The chain is built from TRBV15 and TRBJ2-7; 11 bases map to TRBD2. V lost 4 bases to trimming and J lost 6 bases; unmatched junction nucleotides: 5. The CDR3 is 14 residues long. Germline V gene sequence: CDR1 LNHNV, CDR2 YYDKDF (reference sequence). CDR3 nucleotide sequence: TGTGCCACCAGCAAAGCCGGGACTAGCGGCGAGCAGTACTTC. Its protein is CATSKAGTSGEQYF. Full variable domain (missing parts from reference TRBV15 and TRBJ2-7): DAMVIQNPRYQVTQFGKPVTLSCSQTLNHNVMYWYQQKSSQAPKLLFHYYDKDFNNEADTPDNFQSRRPNTSFCFLDIRSPGLGDTAMYLCATSKAGTSGEQYFGPGTRLTVT.

V and J are TRBV30 and TRBJ1-2, with 8 bases fitting TRBD1. This CDR3 is 12 amino acids long. CDR1 and CDR2 from the germline V gene are GTSNPN and SVGIG (reference sequence). V lost 3 bases and J lost 8; bases outside the gene matches: 5. Written as DNA, the CDR3 is TGTGCCTGGAGGCAGGGGGCTTTAGGCTACACCTTC. Amino acid sequence: CAWRQGALGYTF.

This clone was picked up a small number of times. The genes are TRBV28 and TRBJ2-5; 10 bases match TRBD1. CDR3 length: 15 residues. Unmatched junction bases numbered 7, after V lost 5 bases and J lost 4 bases. The germline CDR1 and CDR2 sequences are MDHEN and SYDVKM. The CDR3 spells CASSPDRGRGETQYF. CDR3 coding DNA: TGTGCCAGCAGTCCCGACAGGGGGCGCGGAGAGACCCAGTACTTC.

This clone came up a few times. The chain uses TRBV29-1 and TRBJ2-6, with D possibly being TRBD1 (6 bases). V was cut by 6 bases and J by 8 bases, with 14 bases left in between. This CDR3 spans 13 amino acids. In germline, CDR1 is SQVTM, CDR2 ANQGSEA. The CDR3 DNA is TGCAGCGTCGCGGACAGTACGTCCAACGTCCTGACTTTC. It specifies CSVADSTSNVLTF.

The rearrangement uses TRBV7-9 and TRBJ2-2; no reliable D call. This CDR3 is built from 16 residues. Germline CDR1 and CDR2: SEHNR and FQNEAQ (reference sequence). With 7 bases removed from V and 6 bases from J, the gap between germline ends came to 21 bases. CDR3 sequence: CASTTRGTARAGELFF. CDR3 DNA sequence: TGTGCCAGCACCACGAGAGGTACGGCCCGAGCCGGGGAGCTGTTTTTT. Looking up the rest from reference TRBV7-9 and TRBJ2-2 gives the full variable domain: DTGVSQNPRHKITKRGQNVTFRCDPISEHNRLYWYRQTLGQGPEFLTYFQNEAQLEKSRLLSDRFSAERPKGSFSTLEIQRTEQGDSAMYLCASTTRGTARAGELFFGEGSRLTVL.

The genes are TRBV4-1 and TRBJ2-7; 13 bases align to TRBD2. There are 16 residues in the CDR3. In germline, CDR1 is MGHRA, CDR2 YSYEKL. V shed 4 bases and J 1 base; nucleotides not matched to a gene: 4. CDR3 DNA sequence: TGCGCCAGCAGCCCCCGACTAGCGGGAGGTTCCTACGAGCAGTACTTC. This gives the protein CASSPRLAGGSYEQYF.

The chain has TRBV7-2 and TRBJ1-4; possible D gene TRBD1, 5 bases. Trimming left V 7 bases short and J 7 bases short, with 13 bases between. CDR1 is SGHTA and CDR2 is FQGNSA in the germline V gene. The CDR3 contains 13 residues. The DNA for the CDR3 is TGTGCCAGCACCTACCGGGGGAGTGAAAAACTGTTTTTT. It yields the protein CASTYRGSEKLFF.

This clone was picked up one time. The chain joins TRBV10-3 to TRBJ1-5, with TRBD1 identical over 10 bases. There are 16 residues in the CDR3. V shed 6 bases and J 2 bases; nucleotides not matched to a gene: 7. Germline V gene sequence: CDR1 ENHRY, CDR2 SYGVKD. CDR3 DNA: TGTGCCATCAGCGTAGCCGGGACAGGGGGCAATCAGCCCCAGCATTTT. It codes for CAISVAGTGGNQPQHF.

The gene calls are TRBV30 and TRBJ2-7, with 7 positions matching TRBD2. The V gene end was trimmed by 0 bases and the J gene end by 7 bases; junction bases not matched to a gene: 6. The CDR3 is 13 amino acids. Germline CDR1 and CDR2: GTSNPN and SVGIG (reference sequence). The CDR3 loop is CAWSVRGGSEQYF. DNA of the CDR3: TGTGCCTGGAGTGTACGGGGAGGGAGTGAGCAGTACTTC. The whole variable domain, remainder taken from reference TRBV30 and TRBJ2-7, is SQTIHQWPATLVQPVGSPLSLECTVEGTSNPNLYWYRQAAGRGLQLLFYSVGIGQISSEVPQNLSASRPQDRQFILSSKKLLLSDSGFYLCAWSVRGGSEQYFGPGTRLTVT.

V is TRBV28 and J is TRBJ2-5; 8 positions agree with TRBD2. Per germline, CDR1 MDHEN and CDR2 SYDVKM. The CDR3 length is 15 residues. The ends lost 6 bases at V and 5 bases at J; junction bases unmatched: 11. Written as DNA, the CDR3 is TGTGCCAGCAGCCCCGAGGCGGGGGGCATGGAGACCCAGTACTTC. Residues: CASSPEAGGMETQYF.

This rearrangement joins TRBV11-2 to TRBJ1-4, with D maybe TRBD1 (6 bases). CDR3 length: 12 amino acids. Trimming cost V 5 bases and J 15 bases, with 16 bases left between them. In germline, CDR1 is SGHAT, CDR2 FQNNGV. The CDR3 region is CASSRGQGTVFF. The CDR3 DNA is TGTGCCAGCAGCCGCGGCCAGGGGACGGTGTTTTTT.

As DNA, the CDR3 is TGTGCCAGCAGTGTCCTAGCGGGAGCCTCCGAGCAGTACTTC. Amino acids: CASSVLAGASEQYF. The V call is TRBV27, the J call TRBJ2-7; 10 bases agree with TRBD2. Germline lookup yields CDR1 MNHEY and CDR2 SMNVEV (reference sequence). The CDR3 is 14 residues long. V trimming: 5 bases; J trimming: 6 bases; junction bases outside the gene matches: 7.

The V and J genes are TRBV28 and TRBJ2-2; D unresolved. Germline V gene sequence: CDR1 MDHEN, CDR2 SYDVKM. V was clipped by 3 bases and J by 0 bases, with 11 bases between them. This CDR3 is 16 amino acids long. The CDR3: CASSFNSGANTGELFF. CDR3 sequence (DNA): TGTGCCAGCAGTTTTAACTCCGGAGCGAACACCGGGGAGCTGTTTTTT. Filled out from reference TRBV28 and TRBJ2-2, the complete variable domain reads DVKVTQSSRYLVKRTGEKVFLECVQDMDHENMFWYRQDPGLGLRLIYFSYDVKMKEKGDIPEGYSVSREKKERFSLILESASTNQTSMYLCASSFNSGANTGELFFGEGSRLTVL.

This clone was seen only once. This chain connects TRBV7-2 to TRBJ2-3, with D perhaps TRBD2 (5 bases). CDR3 size: 16 residues. The germline V gene has CDR1 SGHTA and CDR2 FQGNSA. Trimming took 1 base from V and 2 from J, leaving 13 bases between them. CDR3 in DNA: TGTGCCAGCAGCTTAGTTGGCGGGTGGCCCACAGATACGCAGTATTTT. Amino acids: CASSLVGGWPTDTQYF.

A few counts support this clone. The rearrangement links TRBV7-6 to TRBJ2-1; 14 bases agree with TRBD2. Germline V gene data show CDR1 as SGHVS and CDR2 as FNYEAQ. The J segment lost 10 bases and the V segment lost 0 bases, leaving 2 bases of the junction unmatched. This CDR3 comprises 15 residues. CDR3 loop: CASSLAGLAGEEQFF. In nucleotides, the CDR3 is TGTGCCAGCAGCTTAGCGGGACTAGCGGGGGAGGAGCAGTTCTTC. The whole variable domain, filled in from reference TRBV7-6 and TRBJ2-1, reads GAGVSQSPRYKVTKRGQDVALRCDPISGHVSLYWYRQALGQGPEFLTYFNYEAQQDKSGLPNDRFSAERPEGSISTLTIQRTEQRDSAMYRCASSLAGLAGEEQFFGPGTRLTVL.

The chain is built from TRBV27 and TRBJ2-7, with 10 bases that match TRBD2. With 7 bases clipped from V and 0 bases from J, the junction kept 3 bases outside the gene matches. The length of the CDR3 is 14 residues. Germline V gene lookup returns CDR1 MNHEY and CDR2 SMNVEV (reference sequence). The CDR3 bases are TGTGCCAGCAAGGGGACTAGCGACTCCTACGAGCAGTACTTC. It encodes CASKGTSDSYEQYF.

DNA of the CDR3: TGTGCCAGCAGTTGGGGGTACTCAGGGGCCCTTGAAGCTTTCTTT. Translation gives CASSWGYSGALEAFF. The J gene is TRBJ1-1, the V gene TRBV6-5, with D perhaps TRBD1 (6 bases). The CDR3 contains 15 residues. In germline, CDR1 is MNHEY, CDR2 SVGAGI. Trimming cost V 4 bases and J 7 bases, with 19 bases left between them.

The CDR3 nucleotides read TGTGCCATCAACAGGGGGGAGAACTATGGCTACACCTTC. Translated: CAINRGENYGYTF. V gene TRBV28 combines with J gene TRBJ1-2; 8 bases map to TRBD1. Germline values: CDR1 MDHEN, CDR2 SYDVKM. The CDR3 extends over 13 amino acids. V trimming: 10 bases; J trimming: 2 bases; junction bases outside the gene matches: 6.

V usage is TRBV5-4 and J usage is TRBJ2-7; 13 nucleotides match TRBD2. J was trimmed by 2 bases and V by 3 bases; bases with no gene match: 11. The CDR3 extends over 18 amino acids. Germline V CDR1 and CDR2: SGHNT, YYREEE (reference sequence). CDR3 sequence reads: CASSWTSGGNLRPYEQYF. CDR3 DNA: TGTGCCAGCAGCTGGACTAGCGGGGGAAACCTCCGACCCTACGAGCAGTACTTC.

V gene TRBV2 combines with J gene TRBJ1-1; D might be TRBD1 (6 bases). CDR1 is SNHLY, CDR2 FYNNEI, per germline. There are 15 residues in the CDR3. Deletions cut 6 bases from V and 0 bases from J, with 14 bases between. CDR3 residues: CASRETGPMNTEAFF. In DNA, the CDR3 is TGTGCCAGCAGGGAGACAGGACCAATGAACACTGAAGCTTTCTTT.